This T cell receptor beta chain was sequenced in a study of T-cell memory formation after mild COVID-19. TCRdb passed the 5' RACE reads through MiXCR, listing each CDR3 protein once. The table lists about 200,000 distinct CDR3 sequences, over 9% of them singletons. Notes on the study in general: CD4+ contracting clones were found mainly in CM and EM, and CD8+ ones in EMRA.

This clonotype was counted only a few times. The antigen is not known. The CDR3 spans 17 residues. Trimming cost V 2 bases and J 2 bases, with 18 bases left between them. CDR1 is KGHSH and CDR2 is LQKENI in the germline V gene. The sequence derives from a man between 18 and 29 years old who had mild COVID-19 (a few samples of this study predate the infection). Cell type and time point are not known. The J gene is TRBJ1-1, the V gene TRBV18; tentative D call: TRBD1 (5 bases). Material for sequencing was PBMCs or a T cell subset sorted from them (not recorded which). The CDR3 here is CASSPTPGPLPNTEAFF. The CDR3 bases are TGTGCCAGCTCACCAACTCCGGGGCCCCTTCCAAACACTGAAGCTTTCTTT.